Here is one T cell receptor beta chain with its context. The antigen remains unidentified. V lost 8 bases and J 4 bases, leaving 14 bases between the germline ends. The germline V gene has CDR1 SGHVS and CDR2 FNYEAQ. This CDR3 has 13 residues. Clones were read by immunoSEQ multiplex PCR, and TCRdb kept only the in-frame ones, dropping some. The profile covers approximately 150,000 clones, with about 90% appearing a single time and roughly 3% taken by the ten largest. The data belong to a study of cytomegalovirus exposure and HLA in healthy donors. About the research overall: A subsequent analysis reported that the roughly 130 validation repertoires were produced on the same platform that had also been used for the roughly 670 first-cohort repertoires. Study observations and caveats: The CMV antigen specificity of a few CMV-associated chains was confirmed through in vitro analysis.

This chain links TRBV7-6 with TRBJ1-1; maybe TRBD1 (5 bases). Specimen: PBMCs. The receptor was isolated from a woman between 18 and 29 years old in good health and CMV-seropositive. In DNA form, the CDR3 reads TGTGCCAGCGCTCGGGGGACGGGCACTGAAGCTTTCTTT. It translates to CASARGTGTEAFF.